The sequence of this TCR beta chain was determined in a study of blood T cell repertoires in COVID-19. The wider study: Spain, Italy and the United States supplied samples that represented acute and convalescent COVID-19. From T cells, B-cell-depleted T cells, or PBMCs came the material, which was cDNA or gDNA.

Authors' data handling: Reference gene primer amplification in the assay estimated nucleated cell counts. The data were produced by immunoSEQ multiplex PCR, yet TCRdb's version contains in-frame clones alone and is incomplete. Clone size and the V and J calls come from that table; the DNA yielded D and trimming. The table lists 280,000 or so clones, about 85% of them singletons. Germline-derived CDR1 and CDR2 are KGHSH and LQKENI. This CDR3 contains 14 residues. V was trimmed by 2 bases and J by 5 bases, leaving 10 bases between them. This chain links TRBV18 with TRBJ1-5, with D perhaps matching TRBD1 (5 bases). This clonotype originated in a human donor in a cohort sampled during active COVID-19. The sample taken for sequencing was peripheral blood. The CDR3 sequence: CASSPGHGDQPQHF. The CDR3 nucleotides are TGTGCCAGCTCACCAGGACATGGGGATCAGCCCCAGCATTTT.